Sequencing of this T cell receptor (beta chain) was carried out in a study of beta chain features in type 1 diabetes. Background on the study: The study examined roughly 100 million sorted cells across all samples.

Regarding the study as a whole: For type 1 diabetes patients, VDJ junctions showed fewer insertions and more deletions. Compared with healthy donors, patients appeared to share more similar naive, central memory and regulatory TCRB repertoires. Among all four CD4+ subsets, Type 1 diabetes patients had TCRB CDR3s that were moderately but significantly shorter.

CD45RO/CCR7/CD25/CD127/CD95/CD27 staining was used to isolate CD4+ naive, central memory, regulatory and stem cell-like memory cells by sorting. The CDR3 contains 12 residues. The germline V gene encodes CDR1 SGHDT and CDR2 YYEEEE. Turning to this clone: The target antigen is unknown. Mismatch with germline at one junction end may stem from a read error.

Reverse transcription of all isolated RNA meant that expressed TCRB transcripts were sequenced. Profiling relied on immunoSEQ multiplex PCR, and the TCRdb table lists in-frame clones only, not all of them. In the table there are over 200,000 clones, about 11% of which are singletons. The chain has TRBV5-6 and TRBJ1-2; 10 bases map to TRBD1. Sample: naive CD4+ T cells from blood. The sequence was obtained from a man between 25 and 39 years old with type 1 diabetes. The CDR3 nucleotides read TGTGCCAGCAGCTCGGGGGACAGGGGAGTAAATTTC. Encoded protein: CASSSGDRGVNF.